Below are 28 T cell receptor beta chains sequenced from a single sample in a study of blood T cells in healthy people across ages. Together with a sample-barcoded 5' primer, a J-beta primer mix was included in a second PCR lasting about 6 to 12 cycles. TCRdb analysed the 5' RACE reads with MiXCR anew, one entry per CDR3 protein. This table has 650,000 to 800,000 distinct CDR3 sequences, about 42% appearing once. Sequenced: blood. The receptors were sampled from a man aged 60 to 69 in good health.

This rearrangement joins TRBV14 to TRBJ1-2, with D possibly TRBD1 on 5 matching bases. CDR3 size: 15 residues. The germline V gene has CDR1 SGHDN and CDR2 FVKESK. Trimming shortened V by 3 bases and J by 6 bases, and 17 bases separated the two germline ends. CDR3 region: CASSHIGRARDGYTF. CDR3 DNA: TGTGCCAGCAGCCACATCGGCAGGGCAAGAGATGGCTACACCTTC.

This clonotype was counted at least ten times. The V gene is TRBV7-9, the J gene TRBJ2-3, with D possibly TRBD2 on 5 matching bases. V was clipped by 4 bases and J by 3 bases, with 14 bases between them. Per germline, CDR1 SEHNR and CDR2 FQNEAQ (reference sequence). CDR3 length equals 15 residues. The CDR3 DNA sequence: TGTGCCAGCAGCTCCCCACGGGAACTGACAGATACGCAGTATTTT. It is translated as CASSSPRELTDTQYF.

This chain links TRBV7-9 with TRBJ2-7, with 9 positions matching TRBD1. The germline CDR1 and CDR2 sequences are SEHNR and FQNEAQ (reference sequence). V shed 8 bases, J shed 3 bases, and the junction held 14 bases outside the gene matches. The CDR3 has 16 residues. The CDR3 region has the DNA TGTGCCAGCCTAAGAGACAGGGGGGGAGGGTTCTACGAGCAGTACTTC. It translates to CASLRDRGGGFYEQYF.

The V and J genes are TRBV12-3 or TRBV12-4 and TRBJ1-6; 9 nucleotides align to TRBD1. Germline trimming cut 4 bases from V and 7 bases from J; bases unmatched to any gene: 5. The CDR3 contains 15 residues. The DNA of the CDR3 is TGTGCCAGCAGTTCCACCGGGACAGGGAATTCACCCCTCCACTTT. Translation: CASSSTGTGNSPLHF.

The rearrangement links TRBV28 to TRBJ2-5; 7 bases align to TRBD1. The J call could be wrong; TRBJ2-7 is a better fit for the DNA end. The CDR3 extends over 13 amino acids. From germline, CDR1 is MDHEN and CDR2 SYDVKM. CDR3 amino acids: CASSLGQGVEQYF. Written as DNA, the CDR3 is TGTGCCAGCAGTTTAGGTCAGGGGGTCGAGCAGTACTTC.

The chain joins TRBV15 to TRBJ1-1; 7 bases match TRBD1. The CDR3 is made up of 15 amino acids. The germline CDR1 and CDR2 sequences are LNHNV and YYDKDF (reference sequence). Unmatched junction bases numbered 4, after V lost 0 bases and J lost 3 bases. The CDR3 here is CATSRDSDRDTEAFF. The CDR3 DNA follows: TGTGCCACCAGCAGAGATTCTGACAGGGACACTGAAGCTTTCTTT.

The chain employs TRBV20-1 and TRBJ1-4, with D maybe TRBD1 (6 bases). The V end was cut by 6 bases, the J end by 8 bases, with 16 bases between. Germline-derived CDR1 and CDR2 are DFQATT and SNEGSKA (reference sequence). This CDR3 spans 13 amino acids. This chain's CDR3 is CSAPRGASEKLFF. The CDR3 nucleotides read TGCAGTGCCCCCCGGGGGGCTAGCGAAAAACTGTTTTTT.

The CDR3 DNA sequence: TGCAGTGCTCAACTAGCGGGGGGAAGCTCCTACAATGAGCAGTACTTC. Its translation is CSAQLAGGSSYNEQYF. The chain combines TRBV20-1 with TRBJ2-7, with TRBD2 matching over 12 bases. The CDR3 has 16 amino acids. The V and J ends lost 5 bases and 7 bases, in that order; junction bases with no gene match: 15. CDR1 and CDR2 (germline): DFQATT, SNEGSKA (reference sequence).

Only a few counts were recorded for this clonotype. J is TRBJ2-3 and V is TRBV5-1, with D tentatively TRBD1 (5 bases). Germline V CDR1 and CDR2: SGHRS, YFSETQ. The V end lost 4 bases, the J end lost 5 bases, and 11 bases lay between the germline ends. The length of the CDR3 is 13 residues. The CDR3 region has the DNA TGCGCCAGCAGCATACGACAGCTAGATACGCAGTATTTT. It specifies CASSIRQLDTQYF.

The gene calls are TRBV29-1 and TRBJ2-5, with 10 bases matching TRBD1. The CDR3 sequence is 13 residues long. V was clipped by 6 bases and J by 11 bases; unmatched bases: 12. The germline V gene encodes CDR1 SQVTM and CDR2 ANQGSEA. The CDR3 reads CSVTGGTKDEQYF. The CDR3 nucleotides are TGCAGCGTGACAGGGGGCACTAAGGATGAGCAGTACTTC.

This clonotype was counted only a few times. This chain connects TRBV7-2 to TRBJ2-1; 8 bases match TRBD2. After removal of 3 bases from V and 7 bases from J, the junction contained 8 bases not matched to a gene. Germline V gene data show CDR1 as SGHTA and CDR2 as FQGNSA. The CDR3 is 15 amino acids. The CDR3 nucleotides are TGTGCCAGCAGCTTTACGGGACTAGACCTAAATGAGCAGTTCTTC. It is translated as CASSFTGLDLNEQFF. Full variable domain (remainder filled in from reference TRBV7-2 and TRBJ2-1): GAGVSQSPSNKVTEKGKDVELRCDPISGHTALYWYRQSLGQGLEFLIYFQGNSAPDKSGLPSDRFSAERTGGSVSTLTIQRTQQEDSAVYLCASSFTGLDLNEQFFGPGTRLTVL.

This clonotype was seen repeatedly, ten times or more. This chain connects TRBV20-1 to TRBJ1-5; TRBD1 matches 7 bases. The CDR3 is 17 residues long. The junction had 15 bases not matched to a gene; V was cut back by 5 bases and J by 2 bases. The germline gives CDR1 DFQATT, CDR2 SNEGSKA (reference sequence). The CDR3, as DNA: TGCAGTGCTCCCCAGGGGGGAGTATTTTATGGCAATCAGCCCCAGCATTTT. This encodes CSAPQGGVFYGNQPQHF.

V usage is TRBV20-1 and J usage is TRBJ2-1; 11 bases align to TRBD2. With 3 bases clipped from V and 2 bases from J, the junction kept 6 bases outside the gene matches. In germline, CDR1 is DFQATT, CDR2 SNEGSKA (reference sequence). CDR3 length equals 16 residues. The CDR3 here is CSAREPGLAAYNEQFF. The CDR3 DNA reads TGCAGTGCTAGGGAACCGGGACTAGCGGCCTACAATGAGCAGTTCTTC.

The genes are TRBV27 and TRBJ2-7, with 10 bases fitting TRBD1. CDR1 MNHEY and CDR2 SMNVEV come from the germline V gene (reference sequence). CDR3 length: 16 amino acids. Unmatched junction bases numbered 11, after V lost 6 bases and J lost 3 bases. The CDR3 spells CASSAGQGFGGYEQYF. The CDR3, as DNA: TGTGCCAGCAGCGCGGGACAGGGGTTTGGGGGCTACGAGCAGTACTTC.

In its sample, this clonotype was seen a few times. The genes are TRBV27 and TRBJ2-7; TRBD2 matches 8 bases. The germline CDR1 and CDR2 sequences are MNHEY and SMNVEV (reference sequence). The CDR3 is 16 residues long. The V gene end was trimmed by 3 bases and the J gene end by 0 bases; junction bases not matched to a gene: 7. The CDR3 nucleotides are TGTGCCAGCAGTTTCCGGCTAGCGGGTCCCTCCTACGAGCAGTACTTC. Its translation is CASSFRLAGPSYEQYF.

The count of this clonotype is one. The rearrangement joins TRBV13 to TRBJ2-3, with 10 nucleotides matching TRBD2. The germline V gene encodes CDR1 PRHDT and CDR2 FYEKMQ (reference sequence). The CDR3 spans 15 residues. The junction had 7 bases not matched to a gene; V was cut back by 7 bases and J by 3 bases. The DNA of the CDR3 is TGTGCCAGCACCCGGACTAGCGGACAAACAGATACGCAGTATTTT. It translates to CASTRTSGQTDTQYF.

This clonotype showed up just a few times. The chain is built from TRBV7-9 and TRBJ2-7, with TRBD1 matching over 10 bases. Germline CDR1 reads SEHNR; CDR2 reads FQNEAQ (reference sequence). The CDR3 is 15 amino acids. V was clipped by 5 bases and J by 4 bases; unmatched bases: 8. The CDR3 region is CASSVGQGIQYEQYF. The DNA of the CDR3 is TGTGCCAGCAGCGTGGGACAGGGGATACAATACGAGCAGTACTTC. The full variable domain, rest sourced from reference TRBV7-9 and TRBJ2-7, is DTGVSQNPRHKITKRGQNVTFRCDPISEHNRLYWYRQTLGQGPEFLTYFQNEAQLEKSRLLSDRFSAERPKGSFSTLEIQRTEQGDSAMYLCASSVGQGIQYEQYFGPGTRLTVT.

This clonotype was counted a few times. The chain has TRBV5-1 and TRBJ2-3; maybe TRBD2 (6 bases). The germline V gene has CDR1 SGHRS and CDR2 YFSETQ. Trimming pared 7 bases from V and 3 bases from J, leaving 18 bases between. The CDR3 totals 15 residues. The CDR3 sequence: CASVEPGERTDTQYF. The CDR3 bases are TGCGCCAGCGTGGAACCGGGGGAGAGGACAGATACGCAGTATTTT.

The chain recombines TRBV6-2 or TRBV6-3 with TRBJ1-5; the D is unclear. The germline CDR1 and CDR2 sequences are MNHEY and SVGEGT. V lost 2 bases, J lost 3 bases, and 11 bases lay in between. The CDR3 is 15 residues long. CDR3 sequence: CASSYPDLPNQPQHF. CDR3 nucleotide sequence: TGTGCCAGCAGTTACCCGGACTTGCCCAATCAGCCCCAGCATTTT.

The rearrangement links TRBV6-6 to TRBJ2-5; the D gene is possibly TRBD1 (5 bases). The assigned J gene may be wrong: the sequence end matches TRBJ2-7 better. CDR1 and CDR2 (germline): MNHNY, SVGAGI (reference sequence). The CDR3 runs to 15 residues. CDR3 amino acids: CASSLGDSPLYEQYF. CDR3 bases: TGTGCCAGCAGCCTAGGGGATTCGCCCCTCTACGAGCAGTACTTC.

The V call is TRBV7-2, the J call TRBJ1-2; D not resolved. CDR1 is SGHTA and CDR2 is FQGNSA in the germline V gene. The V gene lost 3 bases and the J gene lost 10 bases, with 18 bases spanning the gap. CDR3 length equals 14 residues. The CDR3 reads CASSFWSSSNDYTF. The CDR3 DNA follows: TGTGCCAGCAGCTTTTGGTCCAGTTCGAATGACTACACCTTC.

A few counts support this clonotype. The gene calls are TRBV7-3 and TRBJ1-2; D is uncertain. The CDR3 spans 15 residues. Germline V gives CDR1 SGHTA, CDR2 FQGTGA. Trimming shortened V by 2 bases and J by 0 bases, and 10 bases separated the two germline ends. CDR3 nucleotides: TGTGCCAGCAGCTTAGGTACAACAGCTAACTATGGCTACACCTTC. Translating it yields CASSLGTTANYGYTF.

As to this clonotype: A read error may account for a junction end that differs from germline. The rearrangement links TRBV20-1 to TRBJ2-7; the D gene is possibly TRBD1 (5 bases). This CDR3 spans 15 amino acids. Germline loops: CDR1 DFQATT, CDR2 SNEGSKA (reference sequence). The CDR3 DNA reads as TGCTGTGCTAGAAACGCCCAGGGAAAGTCCTACGAGCAGTACTTC. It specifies CCARNAQGKSYEQYF.

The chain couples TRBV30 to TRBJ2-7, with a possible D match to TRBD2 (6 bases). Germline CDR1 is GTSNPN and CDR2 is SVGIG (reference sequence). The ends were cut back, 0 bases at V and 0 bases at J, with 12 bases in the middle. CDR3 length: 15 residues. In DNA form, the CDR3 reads TGTGCCTGGAGTGTACTGGGGGGATTCTCCTACGAGCAGTACTTC. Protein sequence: CAWSVLGGFSYEQYF.

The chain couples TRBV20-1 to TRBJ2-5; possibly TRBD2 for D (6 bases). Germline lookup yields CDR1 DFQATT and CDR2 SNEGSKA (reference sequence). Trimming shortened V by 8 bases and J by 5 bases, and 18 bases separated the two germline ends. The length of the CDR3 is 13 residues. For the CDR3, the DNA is TGCAGTCCGGCCGCGGGACTTAAGGAGACCCAGTACTTC. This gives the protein CSPAAGLKETQYF.

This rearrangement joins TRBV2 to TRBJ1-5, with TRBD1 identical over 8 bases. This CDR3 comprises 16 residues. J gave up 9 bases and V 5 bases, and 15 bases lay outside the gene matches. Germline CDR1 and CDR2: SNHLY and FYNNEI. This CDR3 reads CASSFDRTGQGRPQHF. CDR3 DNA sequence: TGTGCCAGCAGTTTTGATCGGACAGGGCAAGGTCGGCCCCAGCATTTT.

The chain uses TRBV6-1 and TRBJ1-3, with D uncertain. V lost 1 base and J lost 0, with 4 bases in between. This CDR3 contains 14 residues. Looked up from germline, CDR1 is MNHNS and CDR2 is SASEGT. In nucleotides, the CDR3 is TGTGCCAGCAGTGAAGTCGTCTCTGGAAACACCATATATTTT. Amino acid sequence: CASSEVVSGNTIYF.

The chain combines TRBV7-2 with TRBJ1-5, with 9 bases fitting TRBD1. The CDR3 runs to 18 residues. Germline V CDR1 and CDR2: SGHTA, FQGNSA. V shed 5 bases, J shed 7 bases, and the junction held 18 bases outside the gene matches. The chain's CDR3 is CASSLRPGQGVSYQPQHF. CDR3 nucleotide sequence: TGTGCCAGCAGCCTCCGGCCGGGACAGGGCGTCTCTTACCAGCCCCAGCATTTT.